The 26 T cell receptor beta chains below were found in one sample sequenced in a study of beta chain features in type 1 diabetes. What these receptors recognize is not known. Reverse transcription of all isolated RNA meant that expressed TCRB transcripts were sequenced. Sequenced by immunoSEQ multiplex PCR; TCRdb stores in-frame clones only, minus some. The table shows hundreds of thousands of clones, with around 15% occurring only once. Overall study results and limits: All four CD4+ subsets from Type 1 diabetes patients carried moderately but significantly shorter TCRB CDR3s.

Source material: naive CD4+ T cells from blood. All receptors derive from a man younger than 35 with type 1 diabetes.

The chain employs TRBV4-2 and TRBJ1-2; D remains ambiguous. The CDR3 contains 14 residues. The germline gives CDR1 LGHNA, CDR2 YNFKEQ. The V end was cut by 1 base, the J end by 4 bases, with 10 bases between. Here the CDR3 DNA reads TGTGCCAGCAGCCAAGTTTCGCAGAGCTATGGCTACACCTTC. Its translation is CASSQVSQSYGYTF.

The J gene is TRBJ1-5, the V gene TRBV27; D perhaps matches TRBD1 (5 bases). Germline V gene sequence: CDR1 MNHEY, CDR2 SMNVEV (reference sequence). The CDR3 sequence is 16 residues long. V was cut by 5 bases and J by 7 bases, with 21 bases left in between. CDR3 in DNA: TGTGCCAGCAGTCCCCGGGTAGGGGCGGTGATGCAGCCCCAGCATTTT. Translating it yields CASSPRVGAVMQPQHF.

This chain connects TRBV30 to TRBJ2-3, with 10 bases matching TRBD1. This CDR3 spans 14 amino acids. V lost 2 bases, J lost 3 bases, and 2 bases stayed unmatched. Germline V gene lookup returns CDR1 GTSNPN and CDR2 SVGIG (reference sequence). The CDR3 loop reads CAWSWDRGTDTQYF. CDR3 in DNA: TGTGCCTGGAGTTGGGACAGGGGAACAGATACGCAGTATTTT. Combining the CDR3 with reference TRBV30 and TRBJ2-3 gives the whole variable domain SQTIHQWPATLVQPVGSPLSLECTVEGTSNPNLYWYRQAAGRGLQLLFYSVGIGQISSEVPQNLSASRPQDRQFILSSKKLLLSDSGFYLCAWSWDRGTDTQYFGPGTRLTVL.

This clone has just a few counts. The J gene is TRBJ2-5, the V gene TRBV27, with D maybe TRBD2 (5 bases). CDR3 length equals 13 residues. CDR1 is MNHEY, CDR2 SMNVEV, per germline (reference sequence). The ends were cut back, 7 bases at V and 2 bases at J, with 11 bases in the middle. As DNA, the CDR3 is TGTGCCAGCAAACCTAGCTATCAAGAGACCCAGTACTTC. It translates to CASKPSYQETQYF.

The J gene is TRBJ2-3, the V gene TRBV5-1; 9 nucleotides align to TRBD1. V lost 4 bases, J lost 6 bases, and 3 bases stayed unmatched. The CDR3 is made up of 13 amino acids. The germline CDR1 and CDR2 sequences are SGHRS and YFSETQ. CDR3: CASSRDRADTQYF. In nucleotides, the CDR3 is TGCGCCAGCAGCAGGGACAGGGCGGATACGCAGTATTTT.

V is TRBV19 and J is TRBJ2-1, with TRBD1 matching 7 bases. The CDR3 contains 17 residues. CDR1 is LNHDA and CDR2 is SQIVND in the germline V gene (reference sequence). V gave up 4 bases and J gave up 7 bases; unmatched junction bases: 16. Written as DNA, the CDR3 is TGTGCCAGTAGTACTCACCGGACAGGACCACCTGAAAATGAGCAGTTCTTC. The encoded protein is CASSTHRTGPPENEQFF.

This clone was recorded a few times. The rearrangement links TRBV7-3 to TRBJ2-7; D not certain. Trimming left V 5 bases short and J 2 bases short, with 13 bases between. The CDR3 has 14 amino acids. Germline values: CDR1 SGHTA, CDR2 FQGTGA. For the CDR3, the DNA is TGTGCCAGCAGCCCTTCATTGGCGCCCTACGAGCAGTACTTC. Its protein is CASSPSLAPYEQYF.

This clone was observed a handful of times. V is TRBV2 and J is TRBJ1-4; no reliable D call. Trimming took 3 bases from V and 8 from J, leaving 10 bases between them. This CDR3 is 13 amino acids long. Germline V lookup: CDR1 SNHLY, CDR2 FYNNEI. The CDR3 sequence: CASSEVRREKLFF. Here the CDR3 DNA reads TGTGCCAGCAGTGAGGTTAGGCGGGAAAAACTGTTTTTT. Variable domain in full (rest from reference TRBV2 and TRBJ1-4): EPEVTQTPSHQVTQMGQEVILRCVPISNHLYFYWYRQILGQKVEFLVSFYNNEISEKSEIFDDQFSVERPDGSNFTLKIRSTKLEDSAMYFCASSEVRREKLFFGSGTQLSVL.

The V and J genes are TRBV28 and TRBJ1-5; TRBD1 matches at 8 bases. CDR1 is MDHEN and CDR2 is SYDVKM in the germline V gene. The CDR3 loop spans 15 amino acids. V lost 5 bases, J lost 3 bases, and 6 bases stayed unmatched. The CDR3 spells CASSPLDRANQPQHF. In DNA form, the CDR3 reads TGTGCCAGCAGTCCCCTGGACAGGGCCAATCAGCCCCAGCATTTT.

This chain links TRBV6-1 with TRBJ1-2; no reliable D call. The V end was cut by 7 bases, the J end by 3 bases, with 15 bases between. This CDR3 has 14 amino acids. Germline V CDR1 and CDR2: MNHNS, SASEGT. DNA for the CDR3: TGTGCCAGCAACCACGGACGGGAATACTATGGCTACACCTTC. This codes for CASNHGREYYGYTF.

V gene TRBV2 combines with J gene TRBJ2-5; 8 nucleotides line up with TRBD1. The CDR3 is 13 residues long. Per the germline V gene, CDR1 is SNHLY and CDR2 is FYNNEI. V gave up 11 bases and J gave up 3 bases; unmatched junction bases: 8. CDR3: CASKGTGEETQYF. The CDR3 region has the DNA TGTGCCTCTAAGGGGACAGGAGAAGAGACCCAGTACTTC.

Only a few counts were recorded for this clone. The CDR3, as DNA: TGTGCCAGCAGCTTAGAAGGGGACAGCTACGAGCAGTACTTC. This sequence encodes CASSLEGDSYEQYF. The V and J genes are TRBV7-9 and TRBJ2-7; TRBD1 aligns across 7 bases. Germline V lookup: CDR1 SEHNR, CDR2 FQNEAQ (reference sequence). The CDR3 totals 14 residues. V was pared by 1 base and J by 3 bases, with 3 bases of the junction left unmatched.

V is TRBV5-6 and J is TRBJ2-1; D may be TRBD1 (5 bases). There are 16 residues in the CDR3. Germline V gives CDR1 SGHDT, CDR2 YYEEEE. The V end was cut by 6 bases, the J end by 6 bases, with 22 bases between. CDR3 DNA sequence: TGTGCCAGCATCGTAAGGGGCGAGTGGATAAGCAATGAGCAGTTCTTC. It is translated as CASIVRGEWISNEQFF.

A single count supports this clone. This rearrangement joins TRBV30 to TRBJ2-5; tentative D call: TRBD2 (5 bases). Germline-derived CDR1 and CDR2 are GTSNPN and SVGIG (reference sequence). V was pared by 2 bases and J by 2 bases, with 15 bases between. CDR3 length: 15 amino acids. CDR3: CAWSPLATGQETQYF. DNA of the CDR3: TGTGCCTGGAGTCCCCTTGCCACGGGACAAGAGACCCAGTACTTC.

The CDR3 here is CASSLSPGKEEKLFF. CDR3 sequence (DNA): TGTGCCAGCAGCTTATCGCCGGGGAAGGAAGAAAAACTGTTTTTT. V usage is TRBV7-9 and J usage is TRBJ1-4; D is undetermined. Germline assignment: CDR1 SEHNR and CDR2 FQNEAQ (reference sequence). The CDR3 extends over 15 amino acids. The V and J ends lost 2 bases and 8 bases respectively, with 15 bases between them.

The chain uses TRBV9 and TRBJ2-7; possible D gene TRBD1, 6 bases. The CDR3 covers 14 residues. Germline CDR1 is SGDLS and CDR2 is YYNGEE. Trimming cost V 4 bases and J 3 bases, with 14 bases left between them. The CDR3 loop is CASSPPGTIYEQYF. The CDR3 nucleotides are TGTGCCAGCAGCCCCCCCGGGACAATCTACGAGCAGTACTTC.

The chain has TRBV6-6 and TRBJ2-3, with TRBD2 matching 7 bases. Trimming removed 6 bases from V and 0 bases from J; junction bases left unmatched: 6. The CDR3 runs 15 residues. The germline V gene has CDR1 MNHNY and CDR2 SVGAGI (reference sequence). The CDR3 sequence: CASSPGLSSTDTQYF. CDR3 nucleotide sequence: TGTGCCAGCAGCCCGGGACTATCTAGCACAGATACGCAGTATTTT.

This clone was seen only a few times. V gene TRBV29-1 combines with J gene TRBJ2-5, with D perhaps TRBD2 (6 bases). The CDR3 has 17 amino acids. Germline CDR1 reads SQVTM; CDR2 reads ANQGSEA. V lost 5 bases and J lost 1, with 23 bases in between. CDR3 residues: CSVPGIRGNQFQETQYF. CDR3 DNA: TGCAGCGTTCCCGGTATACGGGGGAACCAATTCCAAGAGACCCAGTACTTC.

This clone showed up just a few times. This chain links TRBV6-1 with TRBJ2-7; the match to TRBD2 covers 7 bases. The CDR3 contains 15 residues. Germline CDR1 reads MNHNS; CDR2 reads SASEGT. V lost 8 bases to trimming and J lost 3 bases; unmatched junction nucleotides: 13. CDR3: CASAGRGRNIYEQYF. CDR3 sequence (DNA): TGTGCCAGCGCTGGGAGGGGCAGGAATATCTACGAGCAGTACTTC.

The sample holds a few counts of this clone. This chain joins TRBV10-3 and TRBJ1-5; 9 nucleotides align to TRBD1. Germline CDR1 and CDR2: ENHRY and SYGVKD. CDR3 length equals 14 residues. J lost 0 bases, V lost 10 bases, and 4 bases had no gene match. The CDR3 here is CATTGGLSNQPQHF. The DNA for the CDR3 is TGTGCCACCACAGGGGGCCTTAGCAATCAGCCCCAGCATTTT.

The chain joins TRBV10-3 to TRBJ2-5; the D gene could be TRBD1 or TRBD2 (5 bases each). The V end was cut by 2 bases, the J end by 5 bases, with 15 bases between. The germline V gene has CDR1 ENHRY and CDR2 SYGVKD. There are 15 residues in the CDR3. CDR3 region: CAISETWGSGETQYF. In DNA form, the CDR3 reads TGTGCCATCAGTGAGACTTGGGGGTCGGGGGAGACCCAGTACTTC.

The genes are TRBV19 and TRBJ2-3; perhaps TRBD1 as D (6 bases). V was clipped by 6 bases and J by 0 bases, with 13 bases between them. The V gene's germline CDR1 is LNHDA and CDR2 SQIVND (reference sequence). CDR3 size: 15 residues. The CDR3 nucleotides are TGTGCCAGTAGCGAGGGGGTATTCAGCACAGATACGCAGTATTTT. Its protein product is CASSEGVFSTDTQYF.

The V call is TRBV9, the J call TRBJ2-1; 8 nucleotides align to TRBD2. The V gene end was trimmed by 6 bases and the J gene end by 3 bases; junction bases not matched to a gene: 5. CDR3 size: 14 residues. Germline V gene data show CDR1 as SGDLS and CDR2 as YYNGEE. CDR3 protein: CASMAGGHYNEQFF. The CDR3 region has the DNA TGTGCCAGCATGGCGGGGGGACACTACAATGAGCAGTTCTTC.

This chain connects TRBV6-5 to TRBJ2-5; TRBD1 matches 9 bases. CDR1 and CDR2 from the germline V gene are MNHEY and SVGAGI. The CDR3 has 13 amino acids. Losses at the gene ends were 4 bases for V and 9 bases for J; bases not matched to a gene: 6. The CDR3 here is CASSWATGGAQYF. CDR3 DNA: TGTGCCAGCAGTTGGGCGACAGGGGGGGCCCAGTACTTC.

The rearrangement uses TRBV7-2 and TRBJ2-1, with D unclear. The CDR3 is 13 residues long. The germline V gene has CDR1 SGHTA and CDR2 FQGNSA. Trimming left V 1 base short and J 5 bases short, with 6 bases between. For the CDR3, the DNA is TGTGCCAGCAGCTTAGTAGGAGACAATGAGCAGTTCTTC. Translating gives CASSLVGDNEQFF.

This clone was picked up a small number of times. V gene TRBV7-9 combines with J gene TRBJ2-1; maybe TRBD1 (6 bases). CDR1 and CDR2 (germline): SEHNR, FQNEAQ (reference sequence). The V end was cut by 5 bases, the J end by 6 bases, with 11 bases between. The CDR3 is 13 residues long. DNA of the CDR3: TGTGCCAGCAGCCCCCAAGGGGGCAATGAGCAGTTCTTC. It specifies CASSPQGGNEQFF.